Listed here are 25 T cell receptor beta chains from one sample, sequenced in a study of T-cell reconstitution after alpha-beta-depleted transplantation in children. As it was prepared, the TCRbeta library received unique molecular identifiers. One entry per CDR3 protein results from TCRdb running MiXCR on the PCR reads. This table has 700,000 to 850,000 distinct CDR3 sequences, 15% to 20% appearing once. The sequencing used PBMCs, mostly from graft donor cells, collected 360 days after TCRalphabeta/CD19-depleted stem cell transplant. All receptors derive from a male patient aged 10-17 years who had a stem cell transplant for acute lymphoblastic leukemia, so the T cells may come from the graft donor.

This clonotype has more than one count but fewer than ten. The chain has TRBV12-3 or TRBV12-4 and TRBJ2-7; 9 bases agree with TRBD2. The CDR3 is 15 amino acids. The ends lost 5 bases at V and 0 bases at J; junction bases unmatched: 5. CDR3 amino acids: CASSPHSGSSYEQYF. The CDR3 coding sequence is TGTGCCAGCAGTCCTCATAGCGGGAGCTCCTACGAGCAGTACTTC.

This CDR3 reads CASSHRDRGDEQYF. DNA of the CDR3: TGTGCCAGCAGTCACCGGGACAGGGGCGACGAGCAGTACTTC. V usage is TRBV27 and J usage is TRBJ2-7, with 10 bases matching TRBD1. The CDR3 runs to 14 residues. Germline V lookup: CDR1 MNHEY, CDR2 SMNVEV (reference sequence). J gave up 5 bases and V 5 bases, and 6 bases lay outside the gene matches.

A few counts support this clonotype. The V call is TRBV2, the J call TRBJ2-2, with 13 bases identical to TRBD2. The length of the CDR3 is 20 residues. The junction had 13 bases not matched to a gene; V was cut back by 5 bases and J by 1 base. Germline CDR1 and CDR2: SNHLY and FYNNEI. The CDR3 region has the DNA TGTGCCAGCAGTCCAAACTTGGCCGGGACTAGCGGGAAGAACACCGGGGAGCTGTTTTTT. This encodes CASSPNLAGTSGKNTGELFF.

This clonotype was seen only a few times. The chain recombines TRBV6-5 with TRBJ2-1, with D hard to call. The CDR3 is made up of 14 amino acids. The V gene's germline CDR1 is MNHEY and CDR2 SVGAGI. V lost 0 bases to trimming and J lost 8 bases, with 11 bases between them. CDR3 region: CASSYSTYGYEQFF. CDR3 sequence (DNA): TGTGCCAGCAGTTACTCGACCTACGGCTATGAGCAGTTCTTC.

This clonotype has ten or more counts. The chain combines TRBV5-4 with TRBJ2-6; D uncertain. This CDR3 has 20 amino acids. Germline loops: CDR1 SGHNT, CDR2 YYREEE (reference sequence). Trimming removed 1 base at V and 0 bases at J, with 20 bases between. The CDR3 loop reads CASSLNRVVVKYSGANVLTF. Written as DNA, the CDR3 is TGTGCCAGCAGCTTGAATAGGGTGGTGGTTAAATACTCTGGGGCCAACGTCCTGACTTTC.

This clonotype was observed at least ten times. The chain recombines TRBV5-1 with TRBJ2-2; D is ambiguous. The CDR3 covers 15 residues. Germline V gene data show CDR1 as SGHRS and CDR2 as YFSETQ. Trimming shortened V by 0 bases and J by 3 bases, and 9 bases separated the two germline ends. CDR3 sequence: CASSLVVSHTGELFF. CDR3 DNA sequence: TGCGCCAGCAGCTTGGTGGTTAGCCACACCGGGGAGCTGTTTTTT.

This clonotype was counted at least ten times. The chain carries TRBV11-1 and TRBJ2-1; 12 bases line up with TRBD2. V was pared by 5 bases and J by 8 bases, with 16 bases of the junction left unmatched. The CDR3 extends over 18 amino acids. Per the germline V gene, CDR1 is SGHAT and CDR2 is FQDESV (reference sequence). The CDR3 loop is CASSIVGGTSGRPHEQFF. CDR3 in DNA: TGTGCCAGCAGCATCGTAGGGGGAACTAGCGGGAGGCCCCATGAGCAGTTCTTC.

The table lists this clonotype with many counts. The V and J genes are TRBV7-2 and TRBJ2-2; 7 bases are a match to TRBD2. CDR1 is SGHTA and CDR2 is FQGNSA in the germline V gene. V lost 7 bases and J lost 6; bases outside the gene matches: 8. The CDR3 consists of 14 residues. CDR3 DNA sequence: TGTGCCAGCATTCCAGCGGGACTCCCCGGGGAGCTGTTTTTT. It yields the protein CASIPAGLPGELFF.

This clonotype was detected a few times. J is TRBJ2-7 and V is TRBV5-8; D uncertain. Germline values: CDR1 SGHTS, CDR2 YDEGEE. V shed 2 bases and J shed 2 bases, with 11 bases lying between them. This CDR3 region has 14 residues. The CDR3 bases are TGTGCCAGCAGCTTCACCGACCCTACCTACGAGCAGTACTTC. Translation gives CASSFTDPTYEQYF.

This clonotype was counted between two and nine times. The chain combines TRBV20-1 with TRBJ2-1; TRBD2 matches at 11 bases. The CDR3 consists of 12 residues. Germline values: CDR1 DFQATT, CDR2 SNEGSKA (reference sequence). V trimming: 5 bases; J trimming: 14 bases; junction bases outside the gene matches: 8. The DNA of the CDR3 is TGCAGTGCTCCCCAGACTAGCGGGAAAGAGTTCTTC. Protein sequence: CSAPQTSGKEFF.

There are a few counts of this clonotype. V is TRBV15 and J is TRBJ2-2, with 8 nucleotides matching TRBD1. This CDR3 contains 15 residues. Germline trimming cut 4 bases from V and 1 base from J; bases unmatched to any gene: 2. Germline CDR1 is LNHNV and CDR2 is YYDKDF (reference sequence). The chain's CDR3 is CATSTGTGNTGELFF. Written as DNA, the CDR3 is TGTGCCACCAGCACCGGGACAGGGAACACCGGGGAGCTGTTTTTT. Drawing the rest from reference TRBV15 and TRBJ2-2, the complete variable domain is DAMVIQNPRYQVTQFGKPVTLSCSQTLNHNVMYWYQQKSSQAPKLLFHYYDKDFNNEADTPDNFQSRRPNTSFCFLDIRSPGLGDTAMYLCATSTGTGNTGELFFGEGSRLTVL.

This clonotype occurred once. The V call is TRBV20-1, the J call TRBJ2-1, with 9 bases lining up with TRBD2. Germline values: CDR1 DFQATT, CDR2 SNEGSKA (reference sequence). The CDR3 runs 17 residues. V was pared by 1 base and J by 3 bases, with 10 bases of the junction left unmatched. The CDR3 DNA follows: TGCAGTGCTAGAGTTCCCCGACTAGCGGACCTCTACAATGAGCAGTTCTTC. Its protein product is CSARVPRLADLYNEQFF.

This clonotype showed up just a few times. This chain joins TRBV5-1 and TRBJ2-5, with TRBD1 matching over 8 bases. Unmatched junction bases numbered 6, after V lost 4 bases and J lost 4 bases. CDR3 size: 14 residues. Germline lookup yields CDR1 SGHRS and CDR2 YFSETQ. CDR3: CASSPDRAVETQYF. The DNA for the CDR3 is TGCGCCAGCAGCCCGGACAGGGCGGTAGAGACCCAGTACTTC.

This clonotype appeared a few times. The chain uses TRBV12-3 or TRBV12-4 and TRBJ2-1; TRBD1 matches at 8 bases. The V segment lost 7 bases and the J segment 6 bases; nucleotides outside the gene matches: 11. The CDR3 extends over 15 amino acids. The CDR3 region has the DNA TGTGCCAGCAACGAAGACAGGGGCCGCAGCAATGAGCAGTTCTTC. It yields the protein CASNEDRGRSNEQFF.

The sample holds a few counts of this clonotype. The chain joins TRBV29-1 to TRBJ1-2; 7 bases agree with TRBD1. Unmatched junction bases numbered 5, after V lost 7 bases and J lost 0 bases. The germline V gene has CDR1 SQVTM and CDR2 ANQGSEA. CDR3 length equals 13 residues. The CDR3 sequence: CSALQGTNYGYTF. CDR3 sequence (DNA): TGCAGCGCCCTACAGGGGACTAACTATGGCTACACCTTC.

In this sample, this clonotype turned up a few times. The chain recombines TRBV4-1 with TRBJ2-2; D possibly corresponds to TRBD2 (6 bases). Trimming pared 2 bases from V and 0 bases from J, leaving 10 bases between. CDR1 is MGHRA, CDR2 YSYEKL, per germline. The length of the CDR3 is 16 residues. The CDR3: CASSQRRGSNTGELFF. CDR3 coding DNA: TGCGCCAGCAGCCAAAGACGGGGGTCGAACACCGGGGAGCTGTTTTTT.

The CDR3: CASTPRAGLNTGELFF. The CDR3 nucleotides are TGTGCCAGCACCCCACGGGCGGGACTGAACACCGGGGAGCTGTTTTTT. The chain employs TRBV6-4 and TRBJ2-2, with D maybe TRBD2 (6 bases). The V end was cut by 7 bases, the J end by 1 base, with 16 bases between. CDR1 is MRHNA, CDR2 SNTAGT, per germline. The CDR3 sequence is 16 residues long.

The rearrangement uses TRBV27 and TRBJ2-7; D gene uncertain. Germline V gives CDR1 MNHEY, CDR2 SMNVEV (reference sequence). V shed 5 bases and J shed 6 bases, with 8 bases lying between them. The CDR3 totals 11 residues. This chain's CDR3 is CASSHPLEQYF. CDR3 DNA sequence: TGTGCCAGCAGTCACCCTCTCGAGCAGTACTTC.

Ten or more counts support this clonotype. The chain joins TRBV29-1 to TRBJ2-7; D is perhaps TRBD2 (6 bases). There are 11 residues in the CDR3. V was cut by 6 bases and J by 2 bases, with 8 bases left in between. The V gene's germline CDR1 is SQVTM and CDR2 ANQGSEA. CDR3 sequence: CSVTSTYEQYF. The CDR3 DNA reads as TGCAGCGTCACTAGCACCTACGAGCAGTACTTC.

In this sample, this clonotype turned up a few times. V is TRBV6-5 and J is TRBJ2-2; D unresolved. The V end was cut by 2 bases, the J end by 4 bases, with 11 bases between. The CDR3 spans 15 residues. Germline V gene data show CDR1 as MNHEY and CDR2 as SVGAGI. This CDR3 is CASSYRTSATGELFF. Written as DNA, the CDR3 is TGTGCCAGCAGTTACCGAACCTCGGCCACCGGGGAGCTGTTTTTT.

This chain links TRBV19 with TRBJ2-1; 7 nucleotides align to TRBD2. The CDR3 spans 14 residues. Germline CDR1 LNHDA, CDR2 SQIVND (reference sequence). The ends lost 7 bases at V and 5 bases at J; junction bases unmatched: 8. The CDR3 reads CASTMGLLNNEQFF. Written as DNA, the CDR3 is TGTGCCAGTACCATGGGACTACTAAACAATGAGCAGTTCTTC.

V and J are TRBV7-9 and TRBJ2-7, with a possible D match to TRBD1 (6 bases). V lost 3 bases, J lost 2 bases, and 20 bases lay in between. The germline gives CDR1 SEHNR, CDR2 FQNEAQ (reference sequence). This CDR3 has 17 amino acids. The DNA of the CDR3 is TGTGCCAGCAGCTTGCCCAAATGGGGGCGCCCAACCTACGAGCAGTACTTC. Amino acids: CASSLPKWGRPTYEQYF.

This clonotype was observed a few times. The chain couples TRBV12-5 to TRBJ2-2; D perhaps matches TRBD2 (5 bases). The CDR3 runs 14 residues. CDR1 LGHNT and CDR2 FRNRAP come from the germline V gene. The V and J ends lost 7 bases and 4 bases respectively, with 13 bases between them. CDR3 region: CASAIRETTGELFF. The CDR3 coding sequence is TGTGCTAGTGCCATAAGGGAGACCACCGGGGAGCTGTTTTTT.

The rearrangement joins TRBV25-1 to TRBJ1-2, with 7 bases fitting TRBD1. CDR3 length equals 20 residues. The J segment lost 7 bases and the V segment lost 1 base, leaving 24 bases of the junction unmatched. Germline values: CDR1 MGHDK, CDR2 SYGVNS. CDR3 bases: TGTGCCAGCAGTGAATTTATAGGAGAGAGGGGGCGCAGGGTAAAGGTTGGCTACACCTTC. Translated, it gives CASSEFIGERGRRVKVGYTF.

This clonotype was counted only a few times. This chain links TRBV3-1 with TRBJ2-4, with TRBD1 matching over 10 bases. The germline gives CDR1 LGHDT, CDR2 YNNKEL (reference sequence). The CDR3 has 19 residues. The ends lost 6 bases at V and 1 base at J; junction bases unmatched: 15. The CDR3 reads CASSTGDRGDRSAKNIQYF. CDR3 DNA sequence: TGTGCCAGCAGTACGGGGGACAGGGGAGACCGGTCGGCCAAAAACATTCAGTACTTC.